Detailed here is one T cell receptor (beta chain). These data are taken from a study of T-cell memory formation after mild COVID-19. Trimming at V came to 7 bases and at J to 8 bases, leaving 12 bases not matched to a gene. The CDR3 runs 15 residues. From germline, CDR1 is MNHNS and CDR2 SASEGT. TCRdb independently ran MiXCR on the 5' RACE reads; one entry per CDR3 protein. The sample includes around 300,000 distinct CDR3 sequences, 10% to 15% of them seen just once. The sequence was obtained from a man aged 18-30 years who had mild COVID-19 (a few samples of this study predate the infection). Cell type and time point are not known. The rearrangement uses TRBV6-1 and TRBJ2-1, with TRBD2 identical over 9 bases. Sequenced material: PBMCs or a T cell subset sorted from them (not recorded which). The chain's CDR3 is CASKISGGFFYEQFF. The CDR3 nucleotides read TGTGCCAGCAAAATTAGCGGGGGTTTTTTCTATGAGCAGTTCTTC.